Only a few counts were recorded for the clone carrying this TCR beta chain. Within the sample, other DNA sequences also encode this same CDR3. The V gene's germline CDR1 is SGHRS and CDR2 YFSETQ. The CDR3 extends over 15 amino acids. V was cut by 0 bases and J by 3 bases, with 11 bases left in between. The sample comes from a study of beta chain features in type 1 diabetes. The sequenced template was cDNA made from the entire isolated RNA. Method: immunoSEQ multiplex PCR; TCRdb's copy keeps in-frame clones and lacks some. The repertoire holds 900,000 or so clones, with roughly a sixth as singletons. This TCR came from a woman aged 18-29 years in good health. The sample consisted of naive CD4+ T cells from blood. The chain employs TRBV5-1 and TRBJ2-3; D possibly corresponds to TRBD2 (5 bases). The CDR3 DNA follows: TGCGCCAGCAGCTTGGTGGGGAGTCGGACAGATACGCAGTATTTT. This gives the protein CASSLVGSRTDTQYF.